This T cell receptor (beta chain) was observed in a study of shared clonotypes between healthy human individuals. Measured with immunoSEQ multiplex PCR; TCRdb has only the in-frame clones, and not every one. The data hold 2 million to 3 million clones, with over 85% observed a single time. Findings of the study overall: Clonotypes shared by all four donors outscored non-shared clonotypes in generation probability.

As regards this clone: Its matching antigen is unknown.

The sequence was collected from a young man in good health. Some clones in this sample may be carry-over from other donors' samples. The sequenced sample consisted of naive CD4+ T cells from PBMCs. Subset defined: CD45RA+ positively selected.

The CDR3 region has the DNA TGTGCCAGCAGCTTAGCGTCGTCAGGGCCGGGGGAGCAGTACTTC. It encodes CASSLASSGPGEQYF. V and J are TRBV7-9 and TRBJ2-7; the D gene could be TRBD1 or TRBD2 (5 bases each). Germline values: CDR1 SEHNR, CDR2 FQNEAQ (reference sequence). V was pared by 0 bases and J by 7 bases, with 16 bases between. This CDR3 comprises 15 residues. Based on the CDR3 plus reference TRBV7-9 and TRBJ2-7, the full variable domain is DTGVSQNPRHKITKRGQNVTFRCDPISEHNRLYWYRQTLGQGPEFLTYFQNEAQLEKSRLLSDRFSAERPKGSFSTLEIQRTEQGDSAMYLCASSLASSGPGEQYFGPGTRLTVT.